This T cell receptor beta chain was sequenced in a study of Graves' ophthalmopathy and Graves' hyperthyroidism. Exclusion covered patients with other autoimmune diseases or uncontrolled infections (as well as pregnancy or lactation). This clonotype was picked up many times. The CDR3 length is 14 residues. Trimming pared 5 bases from V and 4 bases from J, leaving 9 bases between. The TCR beta CDR3 regions underwent amplification from RNA transcripts. Investigators did first-round RT-PCR with HTBI primers, then second-round multiplex PCR. TCRdb ran MiXCR on the multiplex PCR reads and lists one entry per CDR3 protein. Of fewer than 650,000 distinct CDR3 sequences listed, 22% are singletons.

The TCR sequence derives from a woman aged 18-29 years with stable Graves' hyperthyroidism. Some clones in this sample may be carry-over from other donors' samples. The rearrangement joins TRBV12-3 or TRBV12-4 to TRBJ1-6; D unresolved. The sample taken for sequencing was peripheral blood. As DNA, the CDR3 is TGTGCCAGCAGTCCCGGGGTTTATAATTCACCCCTCCACTTT. Its translation: CASSPGVYNSPLHF.